The 16 T cell receptor beta chains below come from one sample, sequenced in a study of cytomegalovirus exposure and HLA in healthy donors. PCR was performed using 60 Vbeta and 13 Jbeta primers. Profiled with immunoSEQ multiplex PCR; TCRdb holds only in-frame clones, not every one. The sample yields around 130,000 clones, over 8% seen once. The sequenced material came from PBMCs. The receptors originated from a man aged 35 to 55 in good health and CMV-seronegative.

The table lists this clone with a few counts. CDR3 loop: CASSIGGGGARGQFF. The CDR3 nucleotides are TGTGCCAGTAGTATTGGGGGCGGGGGGGCTCGTGGGCAGTTCTTC. The chain has TRBV19 and TRBJ2-1; TRBD2 aligns across 9 bases. The CDR3 length is 15 residues. Germline trimming cut 3 bases from V and 12 bases from J; bases unmatched to any gene: 12. Looked up from germline, CDR1 is LNHDA and CDR2 is SQIVND (reference sequence).

In its sample, this clone was seen a few times. The gene calls are TRBV4-3 and TRBJ2-1; perhaps TRBD2 as D (6 bases). The CDR3 covers 15 residues. From germline, CDR1 is LGHNA and CDR2 YSLEER. V shed 1 base and J shed 0 bases, with 7 bases lying between them. The CDR3 is CASSQAGLSYNEQFF. CDR3 sequence (DNA): TGCGCCAGCAGCCAAGCGGGACTCTCCTACAATGAGCAGTTCTTC.

This clone was seen a few times. The chain has TRBV5-4 and TRBJ2-3; D possibly corresponds to TRBD1 (5 bases). Germline CDR1 and CDR2: SGHNT and YYREEE (reference sequence). V shed 2 bases and J shed 4 bases, with 8 bases lying between them. The CDR3 contains 13 residues. The CDR3 sequence: CASSLWGADTQYF. The CDR3 DNA reads TGTGCCAGCAGCTTATGGGGCGCAGATACGCAGTATTTT.

The V gene is TRBV11-2, the J gene TRBJ2-3; 11 bases are a match to TRBD2. Trimming cost V 2 bases and J 3 bases; bases outside gene matches: 4. CDR3 length equals 16 residues. CDR1 is SGHAT and CDR2 is FQNNGV in the germline V gene. The CDR3, as DNA: TGTGCCAGCAGCTTAACTAGCGGGGGAATAACAGATACGCAGTATTTT. It yields the protein CASSLTSGGITDTQYF.

This chain joins TRBV11-3 and TRBJ1-5; the match to TRBD1 covers 7 bases. The germline V gene has CDR1 SGHNT and CDR2 YENEEA. The trim removed 0 bases at V and 8 bases at J, leaving 10 bases unmatched. The CDR3 runs 16 residues. The CDR3 is CASSLDRTGVVEPQHF. The CDR3 DNA follows: TGTGCCAGCAGCTTAGATCGGACAGGCGTGGTCGAGCCCCAGCATTTT.

The chain couples TRBV7-8 to TRBJ2-1; a weak D match, TRBD1 (5 bases). Trimming took off 3 bases at V and 5 bases at J, with 14 bases between the two ends. There are 15 residues in the CDR3. In germline, CDR1 is SGHVS, CDR2 FQNEAQ. CDR3 nucleotide sequence: TGTGCCAGCAGCTTCGGCAGGGCGATTAACAATGAGCAGTTCTTC. Translation: CASSFGRAINNEQFF.

This clone showed up just a few times. This sequence joins TRBV4-1 and TRBJ2-7; TRBD2 matches at 11 bases. Germline V gives CDR1 MGHRA, CDR2 YSYEKL. The CDR3 runs to 19 residues. V gave up 0 bases and J gave up 0 bases; unmatched junction bases: 10. The CDR3 protein is CASSQDYTSGGPASYEQYF. Here the CDR3 DNA reads TGCGCCAGCAGCCAAGATTACACTAGCGGGGGTCCCGCCTCCTACGAGCAGTACTTC.

This clone has just a few counts. This chain joins TRBV19 and TRBJ2-2; 9 positions match TRBD1. CDR3 length: 14 residues. Germline V gives CDR1 LNHDA, CDR2 SQIVND (reference sequence). V was clipped by 7 bases and J by 4 bases; unmatched bases: 4. The CDR3 bases are TGTGCCAGTACCGGGACAGGGCTCACCGGGGAGCTGTTTTTT. Its translation: CASTGTGLTGELFF.

The chain links TRBV27 to TRBJ2-2; D is unresolved. This CDR3 region has 13 residues. Trimming stripped 2 bases from V and 7 bases from J, with 8 bases between. In germline, CDR1 is MNHEY, CDR2 SMNVEV (reference sequence). CDR3 in DNA: TGTGCCAGCAGTTTAATGAGGATCGGGGAGCTGTTTTTT. Translated: CASSLMRIGELFF.

There are a few counts of this clone. The chain is built from TRBV7-9 and TRBJ2-2; perhaps TRBD2 as D (6 bases). V gave up 4 bases and J gave up 4 bases, with 7 bases separating them. The germline CDR1 and CDR2 sequences are SEHNR and FQNEAQ (reference sequence). The CDR3 has 13 amino acids. The CDR3 reads CASSSLATGELFF. The CDR3 bases are TGTGCCAGCAGCTCACTAGCCACCGGGGAGCTGTTTTTT.

The rearrangement uses TRBV4-1 and TRBJ1-1; D is unresolved. Trimming stripped 1 base from V and 6 bases from J, with 15 bases between. Looked up from germline, CDR1 is MGHRA and CDR2 is YSYEKL. The length of the CDR3 is 15 residues. CDR3 nucleotides: TGCGCCAGCAGCCAAGCGAGGGAAAGGGCCCCTGAAGCTTTCTTT. Translation: CASSQARERAPEAFF.

This chain links TRBV11-3 with TRBJ2-2; D is ambiguous. V was clipped by 3 bases and J by 5 bases, with 7 bases between them. CDR3 length: 13 residues. Germline V gene lookup returns CDR1 SGHNT and CDR2 YENEEA. The CDR3 is CASSFPGTGELFF. CDR3 nucleotide sequence: TGTGCCAGCAGCTTCCCAGGTACCGGGGAGCTGTTTTTT.

This clone was counted between two and nine times. The chain employs TRBV4-3 and TRBJ2-1; D might be TRBD1 (7 bases). The length of the CDR3 is 17 residues. Trimming removed 0 bases at V and 0 bases at J, with 12 bases between. Germline CDR1 reads LGHNA; CDR2 reads YSLEER. CDR3 amino acids: CASSQDSGDSSYNEQFF. DNA for the CDR3: TGCGCCAGCAGCCAAGATTCGGGGGACAGCTCCTACAATGAGCAGTTCTTC.

This rearrangement joins TRBV5-4 to TRBJ2-7; TRBD1 agrees at 8 bases. The CDR3 totals 13 residues. V was clipped by 6 bases and J by 4 bases; unmatched bases: 6. Per germline, CDR1 SGHNT and CDR2 YYREEE (reference sequence). CDR3 coding DNA: TGTGCCAGCACCTCAGGGGGCGGGTACGAGCAGTACTTC. This encodes CASTSGGGYEQYF. Full variable domain (outside the CDR3, taken from reference TRBV5-4 and TRBJ2-7): ETGVTQSPTHLIKTRGQQVTLRCSSQSGHNTVSWYQQALGQGPQFIFQYYREEENGRGNFPPRFSGLQFPNYSSELNVNALELDDSALYLCASTSGGGYEQYFGPGTRLTVT.

The genes are TRBV28 and TRBJ2-7; D is uncertain. CDR3 length: 13 amino acids. Trimming took off 6 bases at V and 2 bases at J, with 11 bases between the two ends. Per the germline V gene, CDR1 is MDHEN and CDR2 is SYDVKM. CDR3 nucleotide sequence: TGTGCCAGCAGCTTGAGTGACACCTACGAGCAGTACTTC. It yields the protein CASSLSDTYEQYF.

This clone was counted only a few times. The chain uses TRBV4-1 and TRBJ1-1, with D maybe TRBD1 (5 bases). The ends were cut back, 8 bases at V and 6 bases at J, with 10 bases in the middle. Per germline, CDR1 MGHRA and CDR2 YSYEKL. The CDR3 totals 11 residues. In DNA, the CDR3 is TGCGCCAGCGCGGAGGGGTCTGAAGCTTTCTTT. It codes for CASAEGSEAFF.